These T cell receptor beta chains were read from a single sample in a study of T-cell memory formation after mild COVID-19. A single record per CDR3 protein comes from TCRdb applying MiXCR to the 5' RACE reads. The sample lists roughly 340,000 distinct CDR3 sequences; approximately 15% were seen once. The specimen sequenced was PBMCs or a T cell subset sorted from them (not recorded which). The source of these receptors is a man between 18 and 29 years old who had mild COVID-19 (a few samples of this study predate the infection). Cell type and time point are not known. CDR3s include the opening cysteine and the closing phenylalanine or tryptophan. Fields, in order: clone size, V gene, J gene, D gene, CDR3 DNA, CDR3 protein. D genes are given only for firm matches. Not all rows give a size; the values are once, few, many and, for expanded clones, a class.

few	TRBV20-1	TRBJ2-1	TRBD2	TGCAGTGTTCACCCGGGACTAGCGGGGTACAATGAGCAGTTCTTC	CSVHPGLAGYNEQFF
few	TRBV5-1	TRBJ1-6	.	TGCGCCAGCAGCTTGGCCGATGGGCGTAATTCACCCCTCCACTTT	CASSLADGRNSPLHF
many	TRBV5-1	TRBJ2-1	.	TGCGCCAGCAGCTTGGCTTCCGATGCGAGCTCCTACAATGAGCAGTTCTTC	CASSLASDASSYNEQFF
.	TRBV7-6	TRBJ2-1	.	TGTGCCAGCAGCTTACAGGAAGGGGGGGAGCAGTTCTTC	CASSLQEGGEQFF
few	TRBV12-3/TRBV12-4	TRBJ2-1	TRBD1	TGTGCCAGCAGTTTTGCCAGGGGGCTTTTGAATGAGCAGTTCTTC	CASSFARGLLNEQFF
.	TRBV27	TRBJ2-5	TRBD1	TGTGCCAGCAGCCCCATAGGGGGCCTCGGGACCCAGTACTTC	CASSPIGGLGTQYF
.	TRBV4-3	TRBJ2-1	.	TGCGCCAGCAGCCAAGAGGGCTGGTCCAACAATGAGCAGTTCTTC	CASSQEGWSNNEQFF
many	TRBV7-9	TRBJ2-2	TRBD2	TGTGCCAGCAGCTCCGAGGGGGGACTAGCGGCGAACACCGGGGAGCTGTTTTTT	CASSSEGGLAANTGELFF
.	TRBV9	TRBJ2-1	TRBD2	TGTGCCAGCAGCGTAGGGGGACTAGCGGGGGAATCGTTGAATGAGCAGTTCTTC	CASSVGGLAGESLNEQFF
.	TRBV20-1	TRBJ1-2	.	TGCAGTGCTAGAGATCGAGGCGTCTGGGGCTACACCTTC	CSARDRGVWGYTF
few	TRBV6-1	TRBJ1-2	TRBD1	TGTGCCAGCAGTGAAGGATCGGGACAGCACTATGGCTACACCTTC	CASSEGSGQHYGYTF
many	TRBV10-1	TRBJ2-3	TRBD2	TGCGCCAGCCGAGCGGGGTTGGACACAGATACGCAGTATTTT	CASRAGLDTDTQYF
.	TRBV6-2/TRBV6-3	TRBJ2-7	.	TGTGCCAGCAGTTACCGCGTCGATAGAAACTCCTACGAGCAGTACTTC	CASSYRVDRNSYEQYF
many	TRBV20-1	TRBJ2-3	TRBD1	TGCAGTGCCCCTATGGCAGGGGGCGGTTCAGATACGCAGTATTTT	CSAPMAGGGSDTQYF
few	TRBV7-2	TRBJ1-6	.	TGTGCCAGCAGCTTAGAGACAAGAGCCAGGGTAGAGTCACCCCTCCACTTT	CASSLETRARVESPLHF
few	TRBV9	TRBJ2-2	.	TGTGCCAGCAGCGTAGATCAGGGTTACACCGGGGAGCTGTTTTTT	CASSVDQGYTGELFF
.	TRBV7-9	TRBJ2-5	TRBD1	TGTGCCAGCAGCCGGGACAGGGGGTTACAGTACCAAGAGACCCAGTACTTC	CASSRDRGLQYQETQYF
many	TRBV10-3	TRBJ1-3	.	TGTGCCATCAGTGCCGAAGGGTACACCATATATTTT	CAISAEGYTIYF
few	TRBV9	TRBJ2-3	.	TGTGCCAGCAGCTCAGAGGGGTACACAGATACGCAGTATTTT	CASSSEGYTDTQYF
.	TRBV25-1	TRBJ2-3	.	TGTGCCAGCAGTAAGGAGGAATTCACAGATACGCAGTATTTT	CASSKEEFTDTQYF
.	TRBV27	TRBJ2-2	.	TGTGCCAGCAGTCCCCTGACAGGAATCACCGGGGAGCTGTTTTTT	CASSPLTGITGELFF
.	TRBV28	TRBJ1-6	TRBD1	TGTGCCAGCAGCAGGGGGACAGGGGGCAGGTCACCCCTCCACTTT	CASSRGTGGRSPLHF
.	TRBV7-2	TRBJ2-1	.	TGTGCCAGCAGCTTGGGGGCGTACTCCTACAATGAGCAGTTCTTC	CASSLGAYSYNEQFF
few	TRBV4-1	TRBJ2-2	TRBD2	TGCGCCAGCAGCCAATCCCCCAGCGGGGGGAACACCGGGGAGCTGTTTTTT	CASSQSPSGGNTGELFF